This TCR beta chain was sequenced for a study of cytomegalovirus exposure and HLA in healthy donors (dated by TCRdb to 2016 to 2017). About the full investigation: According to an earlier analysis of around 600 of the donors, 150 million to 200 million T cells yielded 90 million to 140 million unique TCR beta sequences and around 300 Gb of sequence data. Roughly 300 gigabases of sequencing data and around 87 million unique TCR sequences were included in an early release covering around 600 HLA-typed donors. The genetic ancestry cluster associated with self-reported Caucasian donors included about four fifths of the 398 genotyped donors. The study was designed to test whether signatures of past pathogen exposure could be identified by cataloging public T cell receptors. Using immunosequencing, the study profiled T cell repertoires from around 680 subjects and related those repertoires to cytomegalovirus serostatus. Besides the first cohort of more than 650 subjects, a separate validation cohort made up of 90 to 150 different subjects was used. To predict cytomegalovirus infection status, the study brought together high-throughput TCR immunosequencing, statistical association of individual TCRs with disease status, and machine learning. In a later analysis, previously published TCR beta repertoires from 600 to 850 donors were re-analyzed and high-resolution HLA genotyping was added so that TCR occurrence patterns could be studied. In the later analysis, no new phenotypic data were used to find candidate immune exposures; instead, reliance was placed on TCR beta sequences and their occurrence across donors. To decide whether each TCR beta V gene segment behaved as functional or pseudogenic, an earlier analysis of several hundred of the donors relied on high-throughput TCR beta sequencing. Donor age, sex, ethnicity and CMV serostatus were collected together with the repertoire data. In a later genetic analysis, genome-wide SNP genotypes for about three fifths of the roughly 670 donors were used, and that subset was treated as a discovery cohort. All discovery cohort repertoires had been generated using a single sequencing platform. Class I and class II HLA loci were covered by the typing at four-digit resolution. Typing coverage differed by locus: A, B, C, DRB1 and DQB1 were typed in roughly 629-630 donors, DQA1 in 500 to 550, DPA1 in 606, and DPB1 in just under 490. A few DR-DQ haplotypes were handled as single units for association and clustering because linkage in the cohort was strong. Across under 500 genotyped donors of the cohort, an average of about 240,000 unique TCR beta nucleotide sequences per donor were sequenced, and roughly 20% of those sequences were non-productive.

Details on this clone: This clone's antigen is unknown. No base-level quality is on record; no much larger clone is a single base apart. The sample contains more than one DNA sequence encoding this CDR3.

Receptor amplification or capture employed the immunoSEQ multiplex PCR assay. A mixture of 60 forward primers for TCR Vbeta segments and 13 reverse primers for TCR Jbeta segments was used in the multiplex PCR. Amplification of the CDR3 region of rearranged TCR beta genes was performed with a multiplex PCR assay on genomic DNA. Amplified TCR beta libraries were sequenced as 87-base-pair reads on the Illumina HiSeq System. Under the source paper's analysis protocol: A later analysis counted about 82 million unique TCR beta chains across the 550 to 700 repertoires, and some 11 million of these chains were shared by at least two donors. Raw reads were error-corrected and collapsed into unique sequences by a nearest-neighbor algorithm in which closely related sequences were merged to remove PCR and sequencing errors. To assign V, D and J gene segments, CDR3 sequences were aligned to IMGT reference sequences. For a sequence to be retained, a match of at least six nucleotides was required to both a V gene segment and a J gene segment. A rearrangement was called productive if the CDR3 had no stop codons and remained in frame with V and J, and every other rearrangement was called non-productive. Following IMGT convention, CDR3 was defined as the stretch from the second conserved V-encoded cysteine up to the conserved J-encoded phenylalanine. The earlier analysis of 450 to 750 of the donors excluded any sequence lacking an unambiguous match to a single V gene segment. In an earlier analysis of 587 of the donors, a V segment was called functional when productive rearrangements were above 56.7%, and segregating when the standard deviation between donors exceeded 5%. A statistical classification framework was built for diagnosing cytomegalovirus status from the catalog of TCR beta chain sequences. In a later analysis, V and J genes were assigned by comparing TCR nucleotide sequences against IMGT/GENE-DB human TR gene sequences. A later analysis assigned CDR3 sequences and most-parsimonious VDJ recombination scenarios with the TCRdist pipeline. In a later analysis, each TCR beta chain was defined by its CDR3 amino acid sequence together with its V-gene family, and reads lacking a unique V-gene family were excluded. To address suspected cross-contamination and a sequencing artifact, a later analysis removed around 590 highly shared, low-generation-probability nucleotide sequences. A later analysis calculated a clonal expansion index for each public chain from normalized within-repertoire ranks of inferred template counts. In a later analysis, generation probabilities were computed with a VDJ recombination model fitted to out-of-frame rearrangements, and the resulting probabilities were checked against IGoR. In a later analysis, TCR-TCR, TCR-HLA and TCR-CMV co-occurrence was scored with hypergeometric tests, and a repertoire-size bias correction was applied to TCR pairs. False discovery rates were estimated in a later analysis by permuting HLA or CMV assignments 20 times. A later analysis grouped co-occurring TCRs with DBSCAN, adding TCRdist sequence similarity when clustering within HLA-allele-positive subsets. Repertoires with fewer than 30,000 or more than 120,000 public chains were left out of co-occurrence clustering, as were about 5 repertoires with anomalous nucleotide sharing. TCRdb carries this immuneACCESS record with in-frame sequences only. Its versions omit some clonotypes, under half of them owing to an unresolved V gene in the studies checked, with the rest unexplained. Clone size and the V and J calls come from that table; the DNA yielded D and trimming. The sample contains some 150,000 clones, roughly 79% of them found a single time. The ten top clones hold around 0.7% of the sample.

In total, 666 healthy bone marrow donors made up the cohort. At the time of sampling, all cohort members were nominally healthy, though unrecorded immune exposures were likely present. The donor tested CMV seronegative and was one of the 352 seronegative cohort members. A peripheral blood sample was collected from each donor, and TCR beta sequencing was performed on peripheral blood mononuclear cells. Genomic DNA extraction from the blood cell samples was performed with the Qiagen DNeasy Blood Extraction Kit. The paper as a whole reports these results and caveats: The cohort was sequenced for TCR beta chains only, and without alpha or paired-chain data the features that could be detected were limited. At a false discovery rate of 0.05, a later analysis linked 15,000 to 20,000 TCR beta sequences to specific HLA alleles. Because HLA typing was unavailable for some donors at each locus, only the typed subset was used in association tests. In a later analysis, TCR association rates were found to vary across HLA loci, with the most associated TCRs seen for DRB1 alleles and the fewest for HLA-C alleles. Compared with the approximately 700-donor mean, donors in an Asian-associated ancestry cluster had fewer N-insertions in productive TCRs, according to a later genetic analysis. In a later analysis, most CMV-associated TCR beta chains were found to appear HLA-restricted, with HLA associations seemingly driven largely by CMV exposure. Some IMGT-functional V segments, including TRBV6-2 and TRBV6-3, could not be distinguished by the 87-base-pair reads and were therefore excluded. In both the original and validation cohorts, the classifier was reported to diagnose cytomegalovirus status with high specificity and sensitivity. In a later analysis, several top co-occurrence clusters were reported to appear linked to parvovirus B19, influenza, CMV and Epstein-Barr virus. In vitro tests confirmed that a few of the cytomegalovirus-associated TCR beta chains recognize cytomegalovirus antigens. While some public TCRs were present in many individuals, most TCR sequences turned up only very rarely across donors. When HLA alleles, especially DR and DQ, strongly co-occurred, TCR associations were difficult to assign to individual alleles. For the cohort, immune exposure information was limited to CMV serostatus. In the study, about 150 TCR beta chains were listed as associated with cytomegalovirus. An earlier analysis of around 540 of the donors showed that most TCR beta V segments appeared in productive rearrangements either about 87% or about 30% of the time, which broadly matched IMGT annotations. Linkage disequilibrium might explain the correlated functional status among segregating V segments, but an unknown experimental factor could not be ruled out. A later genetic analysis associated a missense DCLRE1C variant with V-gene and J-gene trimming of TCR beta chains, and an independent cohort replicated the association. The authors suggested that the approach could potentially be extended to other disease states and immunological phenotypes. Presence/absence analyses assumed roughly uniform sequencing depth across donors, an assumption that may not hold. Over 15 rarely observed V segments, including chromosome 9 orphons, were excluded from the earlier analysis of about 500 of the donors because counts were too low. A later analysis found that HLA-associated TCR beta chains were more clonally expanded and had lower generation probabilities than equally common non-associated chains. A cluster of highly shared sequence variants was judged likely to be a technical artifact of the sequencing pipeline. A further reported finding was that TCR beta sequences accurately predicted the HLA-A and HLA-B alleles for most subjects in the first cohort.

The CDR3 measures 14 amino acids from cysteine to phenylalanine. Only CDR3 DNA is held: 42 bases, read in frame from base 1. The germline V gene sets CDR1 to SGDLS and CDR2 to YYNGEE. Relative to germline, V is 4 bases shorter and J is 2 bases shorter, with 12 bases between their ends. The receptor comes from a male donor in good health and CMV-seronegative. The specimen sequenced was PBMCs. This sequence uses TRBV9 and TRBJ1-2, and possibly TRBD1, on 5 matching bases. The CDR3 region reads CASSPLGGNYGYTF. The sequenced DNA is TGTGCCAGCAGCCCGCTGGGGGGGAACTATGGCTACACCTTC.